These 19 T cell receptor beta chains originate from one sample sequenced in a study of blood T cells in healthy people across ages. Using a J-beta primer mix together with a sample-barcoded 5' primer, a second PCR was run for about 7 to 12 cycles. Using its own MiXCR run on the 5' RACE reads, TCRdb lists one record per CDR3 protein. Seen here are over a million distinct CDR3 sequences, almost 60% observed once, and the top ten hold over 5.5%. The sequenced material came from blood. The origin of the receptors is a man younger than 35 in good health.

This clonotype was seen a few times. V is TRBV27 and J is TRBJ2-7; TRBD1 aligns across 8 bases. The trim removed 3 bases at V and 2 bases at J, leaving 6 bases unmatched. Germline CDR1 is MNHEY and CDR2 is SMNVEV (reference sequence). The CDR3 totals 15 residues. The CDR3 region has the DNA TGTGCCAGCAGTTTTGCAGGACAGGGTACCTACGAGCAGTACTTC. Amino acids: CASSFAGQGTYEQYF.

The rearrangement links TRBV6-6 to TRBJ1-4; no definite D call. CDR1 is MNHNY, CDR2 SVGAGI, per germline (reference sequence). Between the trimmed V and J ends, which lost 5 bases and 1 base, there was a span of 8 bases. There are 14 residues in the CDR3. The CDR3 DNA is TGTGCCAGCAGTCCGGACGGAACTAATGAAAAACTGTTTTTT. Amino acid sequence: CASSPDGTNEKLFF.

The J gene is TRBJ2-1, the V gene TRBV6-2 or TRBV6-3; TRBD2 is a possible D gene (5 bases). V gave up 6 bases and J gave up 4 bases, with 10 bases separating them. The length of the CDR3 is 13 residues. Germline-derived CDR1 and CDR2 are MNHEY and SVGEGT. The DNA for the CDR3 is TGTGCCAGCAGGCTAGCCCAATACAATGAGCAGTTCTTC. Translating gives CASRLAQYNEQFF.

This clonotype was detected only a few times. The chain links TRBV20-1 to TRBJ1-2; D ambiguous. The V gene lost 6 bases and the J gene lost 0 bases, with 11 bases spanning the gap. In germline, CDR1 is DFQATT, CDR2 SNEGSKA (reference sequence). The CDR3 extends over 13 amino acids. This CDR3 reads CSARPVSNYGYTF. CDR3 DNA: TGCAGTGCCAGACCCGTTTCTAACTATGGCTACACCTTC.

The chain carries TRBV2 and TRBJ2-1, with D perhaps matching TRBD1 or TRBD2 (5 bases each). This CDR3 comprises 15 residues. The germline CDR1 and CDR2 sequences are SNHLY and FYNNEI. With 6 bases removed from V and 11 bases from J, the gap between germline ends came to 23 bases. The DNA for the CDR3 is TGTGCCAGCAGCGAGTTAGGGACCCCCAATAATAAGCAGTTCTTC. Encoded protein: CASSELGTPNNKQFF.

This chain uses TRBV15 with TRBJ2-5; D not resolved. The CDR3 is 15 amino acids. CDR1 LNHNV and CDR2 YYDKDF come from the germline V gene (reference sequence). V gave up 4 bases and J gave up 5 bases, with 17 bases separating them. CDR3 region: CATSTTPQPSETQYF. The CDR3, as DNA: TGTGCCACCAGCACGACGCCGCAACCCTCTGAGACCCAGTACTTC.

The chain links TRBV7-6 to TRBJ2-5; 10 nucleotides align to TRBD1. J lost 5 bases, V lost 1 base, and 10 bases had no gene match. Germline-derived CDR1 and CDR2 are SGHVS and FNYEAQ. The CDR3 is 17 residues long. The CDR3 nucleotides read TGTGCCAGCAGCTTAGGGGACAGGGGAGGCGGTACGGAGACCCAGTACTTC. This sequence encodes CASSLGDRGGGTETQYF. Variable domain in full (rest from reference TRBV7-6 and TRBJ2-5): GAGVSQSPRYKVTKRGQDVALRCDPISGHVSLYWYRQALGQGPEFLTYFNYEAQQDKSGLPNDRFSAERPEGSISTLTIQRTEQRDSAMYRCASSLGDRGGGTETQYFGPGTRLLVL.

Here the CDR3 reads CASRGLLRGNEQYF. CDR3 DNA: TGTGCCAGCAGAGGCCTACTCAGGGGGAACGAGCAGTACTTC. The chain couples TRBV6-9 to TRBJ2-7; 7 bases agree with TRBD1. Unmatched junction bases numbered 10, after V lost 6 bases and J lost 5 bases. Per the germline V gene, CDR1 is MNHGY and CDR2 is SVAAGI. The CDR3 extends over 14 amino acids.

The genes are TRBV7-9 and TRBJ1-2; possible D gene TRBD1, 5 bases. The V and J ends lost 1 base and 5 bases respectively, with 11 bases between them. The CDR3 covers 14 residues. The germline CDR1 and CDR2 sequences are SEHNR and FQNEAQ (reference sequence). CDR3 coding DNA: TGTGCCAGCAGCTTAGGGTTGACAGATTATGGCTACACCTTC. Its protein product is CASSLGLTDYGYTF.

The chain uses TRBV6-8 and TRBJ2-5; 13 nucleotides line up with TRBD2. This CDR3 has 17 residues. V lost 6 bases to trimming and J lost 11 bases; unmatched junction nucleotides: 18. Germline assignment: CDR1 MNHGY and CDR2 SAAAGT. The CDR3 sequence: CASRQRLAGGLNNEQYF. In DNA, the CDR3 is TGTGCCAGCAGACAAAGACTAGCGGGGGGTCTGAACAATGAGCAGTACTTC.

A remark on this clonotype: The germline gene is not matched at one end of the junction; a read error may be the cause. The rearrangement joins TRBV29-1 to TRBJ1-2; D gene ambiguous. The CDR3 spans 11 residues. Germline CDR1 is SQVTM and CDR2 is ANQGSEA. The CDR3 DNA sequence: TGCAGCGGTGAAAGTACGCGTGGCTACACCTTC. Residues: CSGESTRGYTF.

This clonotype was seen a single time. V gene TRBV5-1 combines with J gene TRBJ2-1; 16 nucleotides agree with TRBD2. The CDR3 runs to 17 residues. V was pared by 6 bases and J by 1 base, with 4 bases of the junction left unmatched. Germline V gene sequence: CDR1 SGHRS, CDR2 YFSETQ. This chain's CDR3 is CASKGTSGRGSYNEQFF. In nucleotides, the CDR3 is TGCGCCAGCAAAGGGACTAGCGGGAGGGGATCCTACAATGAGCAGTTCTTC.

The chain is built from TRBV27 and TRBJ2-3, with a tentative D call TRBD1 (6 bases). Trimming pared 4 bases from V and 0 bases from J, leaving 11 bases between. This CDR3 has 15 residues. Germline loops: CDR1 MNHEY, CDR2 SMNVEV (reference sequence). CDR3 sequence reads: CASSWTVTSTDTQYF. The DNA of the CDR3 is TGTGCCAGCAGTTGGACAGTAACTAGCACAGATACGCAGTATTTT.

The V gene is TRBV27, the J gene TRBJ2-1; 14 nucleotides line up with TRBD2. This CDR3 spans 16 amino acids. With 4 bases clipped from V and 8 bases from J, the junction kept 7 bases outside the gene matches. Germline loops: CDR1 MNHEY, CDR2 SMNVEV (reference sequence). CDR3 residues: CASSSATSGGAHEQFF. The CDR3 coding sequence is TGTGCCAGCAGTTCCGCGACTAGCGGGGGGGCCCATGAGCAGTTCTTC.

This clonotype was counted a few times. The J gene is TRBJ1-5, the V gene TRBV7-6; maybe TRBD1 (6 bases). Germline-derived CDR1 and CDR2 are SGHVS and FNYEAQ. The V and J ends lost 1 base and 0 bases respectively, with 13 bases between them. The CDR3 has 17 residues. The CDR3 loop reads CASSLESTGYSNQPQHF. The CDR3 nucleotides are TGTGCCAGCAGCTTAGAATCGACAGGTTATAGCAATCAGCCCCAGCATTTT. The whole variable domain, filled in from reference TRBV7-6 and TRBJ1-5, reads GAGVSQSPRYKVTKRGQDVALRCDPISGHVSLYWYRQALGQGPEFLTYFNYEAQQDKSGLPNDRFSAERPEGSISTLTIQRTEQRDSAMYRCASSLESTGYSNQPQHFGDGTRLSIL.

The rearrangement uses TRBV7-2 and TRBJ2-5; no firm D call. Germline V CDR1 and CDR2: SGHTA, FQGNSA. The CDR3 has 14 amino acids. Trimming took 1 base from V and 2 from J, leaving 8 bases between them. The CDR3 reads CASSLVIPQETQYF. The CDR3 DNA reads TGTGCCAGCAGCTTAGTAATCCCGCAAGAGACCCAGTACTTC.

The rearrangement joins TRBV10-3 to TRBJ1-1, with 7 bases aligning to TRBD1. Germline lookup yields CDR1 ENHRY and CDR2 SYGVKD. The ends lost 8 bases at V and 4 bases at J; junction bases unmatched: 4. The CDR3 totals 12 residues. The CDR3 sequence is CAIRQGPTEAFF. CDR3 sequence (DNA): TGTGCCATCCGACAGGGCCCCACTGAAGCTTTCTTT.

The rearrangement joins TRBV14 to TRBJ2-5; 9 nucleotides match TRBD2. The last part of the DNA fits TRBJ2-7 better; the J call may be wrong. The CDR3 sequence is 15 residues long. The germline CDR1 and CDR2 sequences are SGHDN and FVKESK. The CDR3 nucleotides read TGTGCCAGCAGCCAAGGTGCACTAGCGGGCTACGAGCAGTACTTC. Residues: CASSQGALAGYEQYF.

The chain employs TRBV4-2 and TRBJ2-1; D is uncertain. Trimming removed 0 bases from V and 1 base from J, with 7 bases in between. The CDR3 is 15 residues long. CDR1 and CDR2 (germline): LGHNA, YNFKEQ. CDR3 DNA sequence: TGTGCCAGCAGCCAAGACCGGGCTTCCTACAATGAGCAGTTCTTC. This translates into CASSQDRASYNEQFF.